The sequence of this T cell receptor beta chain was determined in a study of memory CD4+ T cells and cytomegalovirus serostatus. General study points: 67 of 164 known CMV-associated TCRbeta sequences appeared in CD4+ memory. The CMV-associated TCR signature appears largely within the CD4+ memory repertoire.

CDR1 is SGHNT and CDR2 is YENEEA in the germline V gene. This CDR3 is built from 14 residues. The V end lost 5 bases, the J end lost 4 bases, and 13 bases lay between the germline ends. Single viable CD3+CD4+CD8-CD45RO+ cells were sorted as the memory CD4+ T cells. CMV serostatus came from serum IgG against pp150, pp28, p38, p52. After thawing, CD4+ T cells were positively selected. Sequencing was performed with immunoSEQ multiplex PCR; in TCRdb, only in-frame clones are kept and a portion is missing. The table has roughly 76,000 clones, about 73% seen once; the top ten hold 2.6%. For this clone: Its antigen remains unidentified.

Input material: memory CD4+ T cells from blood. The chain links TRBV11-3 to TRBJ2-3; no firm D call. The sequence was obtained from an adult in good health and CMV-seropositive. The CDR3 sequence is CASSPRPGPDTQYF. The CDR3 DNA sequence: TGTGCCAGCAGCCCCCGCCCGGGCCCAGATACGCAGTATTTT.